This T cell receptor (beta chain) was sequenced during a study of tumor-infiltrating lymphocytes in oesophageal squamous cell carcinoma (dated by TCRdb to about 2016). The method behind the library was PCR. The instrument given in TCRdb is Illumina HiSeq 2000. The raw public reads went through TCRdb reprocessing: fastp at Q25, MiXCR clone calling, in-frame beta chains kept. Each record represents a unique CDR3 protein, reported with the most common genes and DNA among its rows. Counted in this sample were some 15,000 distinct CDR3 sequences; 44% of them appeared once. The ten largest clones take up roughly 37% of the sample. A remark on this clonotype: The antigen this receptor binds is unknown. The record has no base qualities; no much larger clone is one base away.

The origin of this receptor is a female donor with esophageal squamous cell carcinoma. The material sequenced was blood.

The CDR3 here reads CAISESSQPNEKLFF. In nucleotide form, the sequence is TGTGCCATCAGTGAGTCAAGTCAGCCTAATGAAAAACTGTTTTTT. Here the chain combines TRBV10-3 and TRBJ1-4; the D gene assignment is ambiguous. For CDR1 and CDR2, the germline V gene lists ENHRY and SYGVKD. The CDR3, cysteine through phenylalanine, is 15 amino acids long. Of all the DNA, just the CDR3 is kept, 45 bases in frame from base 1. Trimming takes 0 bases from V and 3 bases from J, and the germline ends sit 8 bases apart.